This T cell receptor beta chain was sequenced for a study of OX40 agonist ivuxolimab in advanced cancers. Background for the entire study: Ivuxolimab was an agonistic, fully human IgG2 monoclonal antibody directed against OX40 (CD134), a costimulatory receptor. The paper describes the monotherapy dose-escalation part (N of about 50 patients) of the phase I trial of ivuxolimab. Peripheral TCRbeta sequencing aimed to test whether ivuxolimab altered TCR sequence diversity and caused clonal T-cell expansion. Patients were allowed to have had prior anti-PD-1, anti-PD-L1 or anti-CTLA-4 therapy, and approximately 37% of the dose-escalation patients had been treated with checkpoint inhibitors. In the dose-escalation cohort, around four fifths of patients were male, and the mean age was about 55 years, with a range of about 20 to 90. Intravenous ivuxolimab was administered to patients every 2 weeks at six dose levels: 0.01, 0.1, 0.3, 1.5, 3 and 10 mg/kg. Of the approximately 54 patients in dose escalation, 19 had hepatocellular carcinoma, some 15 had melanoma, 9 had renal cell carcinoma and 9 had head and neck cancer. Partial responses were achieved by three dose-escalation patients, of whom one had hepatocellular carcinoma and two had cutaneous melanoma. What the work shows at the level of the full study, not this receptor alone: In partial responders in the 0.1-3.0 mg/kg groups, normalized peripheral clonal expansion was found to be among the lowest, especially among CD8+ T cells. After ivuxolimab, more expanded clones were found on average in CD8+ T cells than in CD4+ T cells. Low levels of normalized T-cell clonal expansion were also seen in some patients who did not respond. Antigen specificity was not determined for the clonally expanded peripheral T cells. Clonal expansion of both CD4+ and CD8+ blood T cells was observed from baseline to week 6 at doses 0.1 to 3.0 mg/kg.

At the junction V is shortened by 3 bases and J by 5 bases; bases outside the gene matches: 10. CDR1 and CDR2, looked up from the germline V gene (reference sequence), are SGHKS and YYEKEE. Spanning cysteine to phenylalanine, the CDR3 consists of 15 amino acids. The DNA shown is the 45-base CDR3, in frame from base 1. On this clone itself: It has no known antigen specificity. Base qualities were left out, and no much larger clone turns up one base away.

Genomic DNA was extracted from sorted cells for sequencing of the TCRbeta CDR3 region. The immunoSEQ Assay was used to sequence the TCRbeta CDR3 regions. Here the immuneACCESS table is served through TCRdb, limited to in-frame sequences with V and J called. Missing clones are a known gap in these copies; in checked studies unresolved V genes cover under half, and the rest lacks a known reason. This sample is represented by about 58,000 clones; about 90% of them were singletons. The top ten clonotypes cover around 1.7% of the sample. Patients with autoimmune disease history or receiving systemic immunosuppression were excluded from the trial. Peripheral blood for TCR sequencing was collected from all dose cohorts at baseline, on cycle 4 day 1, and on cycle 7 day 1. The samples were taken from a phase I, first-in-human, multicenter, open-label dose-escalation trial of ivuxolimab. Adults with locally advanced or metastatic head and neck squamous cell, hepatocellular, melanoma or renal cell carcinoma were enrolled in the trial. Before TCR sequencing, CD4+ and CD8+ T cells were separately sorted from peripheral blood.

The V and J genes are TRBV5-5 and TRBJ1-1, and 7 junctional nucleotides match TRBD1. Sample: CD4+ or CD8+ T cells sorted from blood, taken in a trial of the OX40 agonist ivuxolimab. The source is an adult with an advanced solid tumor such as melanoma, head and neck, liver or kidney cancer. The CDR3: CASSWGNTGVTEAFF. The sequenced DNA is TGTGCCAGCAGCTGGGGCAACACAGGGGTTACTGAAGCTTTCTTT. The entire variable domain, with the stretches around the CDR3 drawn from the reference TRBV5-5 and TRBJ1-1 proteins, is DAGVTQSPTHLIKTRGQQVTLRCSPISGHKSVSWYQQVLGQGPQFIFQYYEKEERGRGNFPDRFSARQFPNYSSELNVNALLLGDSALYLCASSWGNTGVTEAFFGQGTRLTVV.